This TCR delta chain emerged from a study of Vδ1+ human thymocytes. Sequences come from RNA converted to cDNA by reverse transcription. The CDR3 regions were amplified by multiplex PCR from V-gene primers to a constant-region primer. TCRdb made new clone calls on the multiplex PCR reads using CATT. The data contain 45,000 to 60,000 delta-chain clones, roughly 15% of them singletons. This CDR3 comprises 19 residues. Germline CDR1 is TSWWSYY and CDR2 is QGS. Trimming removed 0 bases at V and 0 bases at J, with 20 bases between. General study findings and limits: Bulk data may be misread because of unexpected Vdelta2 sequences. TRD repertoires were essentially private, unlike widely shared TRG clonotypes. In the thymus, TRG and TRD repertoires looked highly polyclonal with Gaussian CDR3 lengths.

Of note for this clone: No antigen is known for it.

Thymocytes were sorted as CD3+ TCRVdelta1+ TCRVdelta2- after alphabeta T cell depletion. The sequence was obtained from a boy less than two years old who had congenital heart surgery. Sequenced: Vdelta1+ gamma-delta thymocytes from the thymus. Subset meaning: FACS-sorted CD3+ TCRalphabeta- TCRVdelta1+ TCRVdelta2- thymocytes. The genes are TRDV1 and TRDJ1; possibly TRDD2 or TRDD3 for D (5 bases each). The CDR3 spells CALGELSPTGTPYTDKLIF. CDR3 in DNA: TGTGCTCTTGGGGAACTTTCACCTACTGGTACTCCGTACACCGATAAACTCATCTTT.